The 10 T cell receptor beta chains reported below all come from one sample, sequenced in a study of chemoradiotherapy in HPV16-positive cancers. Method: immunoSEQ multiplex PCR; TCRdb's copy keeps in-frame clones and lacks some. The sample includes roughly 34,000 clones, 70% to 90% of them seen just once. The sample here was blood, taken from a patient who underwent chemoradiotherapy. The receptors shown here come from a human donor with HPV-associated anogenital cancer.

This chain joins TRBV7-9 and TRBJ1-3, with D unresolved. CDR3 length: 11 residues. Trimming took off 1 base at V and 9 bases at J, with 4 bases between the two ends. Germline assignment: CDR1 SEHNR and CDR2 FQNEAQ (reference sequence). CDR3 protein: CASSLEATIYF. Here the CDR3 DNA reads TGTGCCAGCAGCTTAGAAGCCACCATATATTTT.

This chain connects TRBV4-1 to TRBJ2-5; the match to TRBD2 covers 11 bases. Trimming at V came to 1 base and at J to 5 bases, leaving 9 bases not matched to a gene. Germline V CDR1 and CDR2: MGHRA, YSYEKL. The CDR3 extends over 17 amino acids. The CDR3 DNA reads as TGCGCCAGCAGCCAAGGAAGTAGCGGGGGGGCCGGGGAGACCCAGTACTTC. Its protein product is CASSQGSSGGAGETQYF.

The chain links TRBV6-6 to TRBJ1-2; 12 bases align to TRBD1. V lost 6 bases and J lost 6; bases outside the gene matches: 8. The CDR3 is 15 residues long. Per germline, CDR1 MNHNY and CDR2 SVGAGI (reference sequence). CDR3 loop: CASSQGQGAWDGYTF. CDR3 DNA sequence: TGTGCCAGCAGCCAGGGACAGGGGGCGTGGGATGGCTACACCTTC.

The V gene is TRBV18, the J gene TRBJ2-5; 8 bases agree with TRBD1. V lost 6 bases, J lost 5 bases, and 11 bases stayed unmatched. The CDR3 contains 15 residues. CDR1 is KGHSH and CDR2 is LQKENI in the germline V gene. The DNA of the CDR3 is TGTGCCAGCTCCCGCGGACAGGGTCCCGAGGAGACCCAGTACTTC. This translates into CASSRGQGPEETQYF.

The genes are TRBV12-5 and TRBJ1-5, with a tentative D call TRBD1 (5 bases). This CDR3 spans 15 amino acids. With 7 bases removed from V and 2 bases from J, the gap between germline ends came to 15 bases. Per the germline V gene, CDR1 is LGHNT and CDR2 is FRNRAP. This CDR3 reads CASVPLGGGNQPQHF. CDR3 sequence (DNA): TGTGCTAGTGTCCCACTCGGAGGGGGCAATCAGCCCCAGCATTTT.

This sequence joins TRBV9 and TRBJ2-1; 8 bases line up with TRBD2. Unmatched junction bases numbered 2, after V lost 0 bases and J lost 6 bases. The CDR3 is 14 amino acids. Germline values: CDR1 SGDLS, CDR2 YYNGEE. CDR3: CASSVGTSSNEQFF. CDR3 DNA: TGTGCCAGCAGCGTAGGGACTAGCTCCAATGAGCAGTTCTTC.

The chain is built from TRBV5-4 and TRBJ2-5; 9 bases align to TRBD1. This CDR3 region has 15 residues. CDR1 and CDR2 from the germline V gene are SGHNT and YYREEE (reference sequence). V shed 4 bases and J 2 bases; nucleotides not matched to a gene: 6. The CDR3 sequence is CASSRTGVGQETQYF. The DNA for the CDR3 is TGTGCCAGCAGCCGGACAGGGGTAGGGCAAGAGACCCAGTACTTC.

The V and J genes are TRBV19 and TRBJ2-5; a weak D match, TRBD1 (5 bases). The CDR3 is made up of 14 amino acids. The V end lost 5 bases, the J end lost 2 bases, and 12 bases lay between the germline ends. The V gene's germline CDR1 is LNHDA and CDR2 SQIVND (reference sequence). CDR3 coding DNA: TGTGCCAGTAGTGAACAGGCACGACAAGAGACCCAGTACTTC. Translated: CASSEQARQETQYF.

The CDR3 loop is CASRKGTGSGNEQFF. Written as DNA, the CDR3 is TGTGCCAGCAGGAAGGGGACCGGGAGTGGCAATGAGCAGTTCTTC. The rearrangement joins TRBV6-1 to TRBJ2-1, with D tentatively TRBD2 (6 bases). Germline V gene sequence: CDR1 MNHNS, CDR2 SASEGT. CDR3 length: 15 residues. The V and J ends lost 6 bases and 6 bases respectively, with 18 bases between them.

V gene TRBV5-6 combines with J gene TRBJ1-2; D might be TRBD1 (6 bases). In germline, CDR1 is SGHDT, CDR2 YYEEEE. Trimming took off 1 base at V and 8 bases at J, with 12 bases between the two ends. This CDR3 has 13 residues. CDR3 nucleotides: TGTGCCAGCAGCTTGTGGGGGGCGCGGGGCTACACCTTC. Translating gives CASSLWGARGYTF.